These 17 T cell receptor beta chains share one sample of origin, sequenced in a study of blood T cell repertoires in COVID-19. Method: immunoSEQ multiplex PCR; TCRdb's copy keeps in-frame clones and lacks some. The sample has more than 25,000 clones, over 75% seen once. Sequencing was done on a sample of peripheral blood. These receptors all come from a man aged 60 to 69 with acute or convalescent COVID-19.

The gene calls are TRBV27 and TRBJ2-7, with 9 bases matching TRBD1. CDR3 size: 15 residues. The germline V gene encodes CDR1 MNHEY and CDR2 SMNVEV (reference sequence). V gave up 5 bases and J gave up 2 bases; unmatched junction bases: 7. As DNA, the CDR3 is TGTGCCAGCAGTCGAAAGGGACAGGGAGCCTACGAGCAGTACTTC. Protein sequence: CASSRKGQGAYEQYF.

This rearrangement joins TRBV18 to TRBJ2-6; 12 nucleotides align to TRBD1. This CDR3 spans 20 amino acids. The V and J ends lost 6 bases and 2 bases, in that order; junction bases with no gene match: 14. Looked up from germline, CDR1 is KGHSH and CDR2 is LQKENI. The chain's CDR3 is CASSPYPGTGGKTGANVLTF. CDR3 DNA sequence: TGTGCCAGCTCCCCTTATCCCGGGACAGGGGGCAAAACTGGGGCCAACGTCCTGACTTTC.

The V and J genes are TRBV5-1 and TRBJ1-4; 9 bases align to TRBD1. The V gene's germline CDR1 is SGHRS and CDR2 YFSETQ. Germline trimming cut 0 bases from V and 5 bases from J; bases unmatched to any gene: 14. The CDR3 runs 19 residues. This CDR3 reads CASSLDPRDRQGVNEKLFF. CDR3 bases: TGCGCCAGCAGCTTGGATCCGAGAGATCGACAGGGGGTAAATGAAAAACTGTTTTTT.

The rearrangement links TRBV28 to TRBJ1-2; no definite D call. Looked up from germline, CDR1 is MDHEN and CDR2 is SYDVKM. Deletions cut 2 bases from V and 7 bases from J, with 11 bases between. This CDR3 region has 13 residues. The DNA for the CDR3 is TGTGCCAGCAGTTTAAAGCCCCTCGTTGGCTACACCTTC. Its protein is CASSLKPLVGYTF.

The J gene is TRBJ1-5, the V gene TRBV7-8; 9 bases are a match to TRBD1. This CDR3 comprises 16 residues. Germline V CDR1 and CDR2: SGHVS, FQNEAQ. V lost 5 bases and J lost 1; bases outside the gene matches: 6. The DNA of the CDR3 is TGTGCCAGCAGCCTCACGGACAGGGGCAGCAATCAGCCCCAGCATTTT. It translates to CASSLTDRGSNQPQHF. Looking up the rest from reference TRBV7-8 and TRBJ1-5 gives the full variable domain: GAGVSQSPRYKVAKRGQDVALRCDPISGHVSLFWYQQALGQGPEFLTYFQNEAQLDKSGLPSDRFFAERPEGSVSTLKIQRTQQEDSAVYLCASSLTDRGSNQPQHFGDGTRLSIL.

The chain is built from TRBV19 and TRBJ1-1; no clear D. V lost 2 bases and J lost 1, with 8 bases in between. Germline CDR1 LNHDA, CDR2 SQIVND (reference sequence). This CDR3 region has 14 residues. CDR3 loop: CASSISRGNTEAFF. In DNA form, the CDR3 reads TGTGCCAGTAGTATAAGCCGCGGGAACACTGAAGCTTTCTTT.

The chain uses TRBV5-1 and TRBJ1-1; no clear D. With 1 base removed from V and 0 bases from J, the gap between germline ends came to 4 bases. The CDR3 is made up of 13 amino acids. Germline V gene lookup returns CDR1 SGHRS and CDR2 YFSETQ. CDR3 bases: TGCGCCAGCAGCTTGAACATGAACACTGAAGCTTTCTTT. Protein product: CASSLNMNTEAFF.

The J gene is TRBJ2-2, the V gene TRBV2; 10 nucleotides align to TRBD2. V gave up 5 bases and J gave up 1 base; unmatched junction bases: 4. This CDR3 is 16 amino acids long. From germline, CDR1 is SNHLY and CDR2 FYNNEI. CDR3 residues: CASSSLAGENTGELFF. Written as DNA, the CDR3 is TGTGCCAGCAGTTCCCTAGCGGGGGAGAACACCGGGGAGCTGTTTTTT.

This clone was counted only a few times. This chain links TRBV6-5 with TRBJ2-7, with D perhaps matching TRBD1 (6 bases). Between the trimmed V and J ends, which lost 10 bases and 2 bases, there was a span of 12 bases. The CDR3 is 12 residues long. CDR1 is MNHEY, CDR2 SVGAGI, per germline. CDR3 DNA: TGTGCCACACGACAGGCTGCCTACGAGCAGTACTTC. It translates to CATRQAAYEQYF.

The J gene is TRBJ2-7, the V gene TRBV6-5; D uncertain. The CDR3 is 15 amino acids. In germline, CDR1 is MNHEY, CDR2 SVGAGI. V was shortened by 0 bases and J by 4 bases, with 13 bases between the two germline ends. The CDR3 reads CASSYSEVAEYEQYF. CDR3 DNA: TGTGCCAGCAGTTACTCCGAGGTTGCGGAGTACGAGCAGTACTTC.

This clone appeared a single time. The rearrangement uses TRBV14 and TRBJ2-5; tentatively, D is TRBD2 (5 bases). Germline V lookup: CDR1 SGHDN, CDR2 FVKESK. Trimming took off 1 base at V and 5 bases at J, with 17 bases between the two ends. CDR3 length: 16 amino acids. The CDR3 DNA reads TGTGCCAGCAGCCAAGTTTACTCGGCGGGTGGGGAGACCCAGTACTTC. This translates into CASSQVYSAGGETQYF.

The J gene is TRBJ2-5, the V gene TRBV6-5; the D gene is possibly TRBD2 (5 bases). The length of the CDR3 is 13 residues. V was cut by 5 bases and J by 5 bases, with 12 bases left in between. Germline V gene sequence: CDR1 MNHEY, CDR2 SVGAGI. CDR3 residues: CASSPPGLETQYF. CDR3 DNA: TGTGCCAGCAGTCCCCCCGGACTTGAGACCCAGTACTTC.

The CDR3 is CASSFRDRGLSPLHF. CDR3 nucleotides: TGTGCCAGCAGCTTCCGGGACAGGGGGCTTTCACCCCTCCACTTT. The chain carries TRBV6-5 and TRBJ1-6; the match to TRBD1 covers 12 bases. Germline V gene data show CDR1 as MNHEY and CDR2 as SVGAGI. Trimming cost V 6 bases and J 9 bases; bases outside gene matches: 6. The CDR3 runs to 15 residues.

This sequence joins TRBV19 and TRBJ1-4; the D is unclear. CDR3 length: 18 residues. The germline V and J ends were trimmed by 3 bases and 4 bases, with 21 bases remaining between them. Looked up from germline, CDR1 is LNHDA and CDR2 is SQIVND (reference sequence). The CDR3 reads CASSIPGSGIRRNEKLFF. The DNA for the CDR3 is TGTGCCAGTAGTATCCCCGGATCAGGAATTCGGCGTAATGAAAAACTGTTTTTT.

The rearrangement links TRBV19 to TRBJ2-5; 8 nucleotides align to TRBD1. Germline lookup yields CDR1 LNHDA and CDR2 SQIVND (reference sequence). V trimming: 6 bases; J trimming: 2 bases; junction bases outside the gene matches: 8. This CDR3 is 15 amino acids long. Written as DNA, the CDR3 is TGTGCCAGTAGAAGCCCCGGGACAGGTCAAGAGACCCAGTACTTC. Residues: CASRSPGTGQETQYF.

This clone was seen a single time. The gene calls are TRBV27 and TRBJ2-1; 12 bases agree with TRBD2. The V segment lost 4 bases and the J segment 3 bases; nucleotides outside the gene matches: 4. The germline V gene encodes CDR1 MNHEY and CDR2 SMNVEV (reference sequence). This CDR3 has 16 amino acids. Here the CDR3 reads CASSSGLAGFYNEQFF. The DNA for the CDR3 is TGTGCCAGCAGTTCCGGACTAGCGGGATTCTACAATGAGCAGTTCTTC.

This clone has only one observation. The V gene is TRBV5-6, the J gene TRBJ1-2; D possibly corresponds to TRBD1 (5 bases). V was cut by 7 bases and J by 4 bases, with 17 bases left in between. Per germline, CDR1 SGHDT and CDR2 YYEEEE. The CDR3 length is 14 residues. CDR3 coding DNA: TGTGCCAGCCACCCCAGGGAGGGAAGCTATGGCTACACCTTC. Protein product: CASHPREGSYGYTF.